This TCR beta chain was captured by sequencing in a study of post-analysis software for immune sequencing data (dated by TCRdb to about 2015). Context from the whole study: Disease courses on record covered relapsing-remitting, secondary progressive and progressive-relapsing multiple sclerosis, though some patients had no subtype annotation. A subset of samples was prepared in parallel using single-end sample barcoding, then pooled and co-amplified after Illumina adapter ligation. The patient repertoires were set against under 13 previously published healthy control repertoires from donors whose ages ranged from about 6 to 25 years.

Of note for this clonotype: Its antigen is unknown. The sample holds no much larger clone one base away, and base qualities are not on file.

Broad study findings and their caveats: Strong co-clustering of samples prepared in the same batch was shown by direct clustering with F measure, prompting a batch-effect correction. The control group was slightly older than the multiple sclerosis patient group. Multiple sclerosis patients had significantly lower normalized Chao1 diversity than controls, a result that suggests substantial peripheral T-cell clonal expansion.

To demonstrate the VDJtools post-analysis software, the study profiled TCR beta repertoires from the peripheral blood of about 13 young patients with multiple sclerosis. The multiple sclerosis patients were children and adolescents ranging in age from roughly 6 to 15 years. The library was made by PCR. Sequencing was performed on an Illumina HiSeq 2500. Unique molecular identifiers were incorporated into TCR beta cDNA libraries to reduce PCR and sequencing biases. About 500,000 cDNA molecules were obtained for every 1 to 10 million input T cells, so each molecule roughly corresponded to one T cell. The patient libraries were prepared and sequenced using the same protocol as the earlier healthy control dataset. Samples belonging to the same batch were prepared together, multiplexed and sequenced on a shared HiSeq lane. Processing in the source paper ran as follows. MIGEC handled the raw barcoded reads, throwing out single-read molecular identifier groups before consensus assembly and CDR3 extraction. Clonotype tables were post-analysed with VDJtools, and diversity was normalized by down-sampling all datasets to the smallest sample size. To correct batch-related cross-sample contamination, repertoire overlap clustering matched CDR3 amino acid sequences but not nucleotide sequences. TCRdb cleaned the public reads at Q25 with fastp, built clones with MiXCR and kept in-frame beta chains. Here each entry gathers all rows of one CDR3 protein and keeps the most common genes and DNA. These V and J calls originate from TCRdb's pipeline instead of the authors' own analysis. In this sample the table shows over 250,000 distinct CDR3 sequences, about 40% of which occur a single time. Together, the top ten hold under 5.5% of the sample.

The sequenced material came from blood. The TCR was taken from a girl under 18 with multiple sclerosis.

The DNA sequence follows: TGCAGTGCTAGCGCTAGTAGGGGATACAATGAGCAGTTCTTC. Its translation is CSASASRGYNEQFF. The chain couples TRBV20-1 to TRBJ2-1; a tentative D match to TRBD1 spans 5 bases. The junction carries 13 bases between V and J, which are trimmed by 3 bases and 4 bases respectively. The cysteine opens and the phenylalanine closes a CDR3 of 14 amino acids. Left in the record is the CDR3 DNA by itself, 42 bases read in frame from the first base. For CDR1 and CDR2, the germline V gene (reference sequence) lists DFQATT and SNEGSKA.